These T cell receptor beta chains were read from a single sample in a study of T cells in localized non-small cell lung cancer. Sequencing used immunoSEQ multiplex PCR; TCRdb keeps in-frame clones, though not all of them. The table lists about 6,300 clones, 14% to 15% of them singletons, with around 4.8% in the top ten. The sample here was normal lung tissue next to the tumor, taken before any cancer treatment. These receptors all come from a male donor at least 60 years old with stage II squamous cell lung carcinoma. Both conserved end residues are part of each CDR3. A D gene is named only where the DNA matches it firmly. Clone size is shown for a subset of rows, as once, few, many or a class of expanded clone.

clone_size,v_call,d_call,j_call,cdr3_aa,cdr3_nt
NA,TRBV15,NA,TRBJ2-3,CATSRDRGDPSYTQYF,TGTGCCACCAGCAGAGATCGGGGTGATCCATCGTATACGCAGTATTTT
NA,TRBV11-3,NA,TRBJ2-2,CASSAGSPRDTGELFF,TGTGCCAGCAGCGCGGGGAGTCCGAGAGACACCGGGGAGCTGTTTTTT
few,TRBV9,TRBD2,TRBJ2-3,CASSVGASGVTDTQYF,TGTGCCAGCAGCGTAGGGGCTAGCGGGGTCACAGATACGCAGTATTTT
NA,TRBV29-1,TRBD2,TRBJ2-3,CSVAGGLAELRGSTDTQYF,TGCAGCGTCGCGGGGGGACTAGCGGAACTACGGGGTAGCACAGATACGCAGTATTTT
NA,TRBV6-8,NA,TRBJ2-3,CASSDRTVQDTQYF,TGTGCCAGCAGTGACCGGACAGTTCAGGATACGCAGTATTTT
few,TRBV9,NA,TRBJ1-6,CASRGAYNSPLHF,TGTGCCAGCAGGGGCGCCTATAATTCACCCCTCCACTTT
NA,TRBV15,NA,TRBJ1-3,CATSTDTVIRPGNTIYF,TGTGCCACCAGCACCGACACCGTTATCCGGCCTGGAAACACCATATATTTT
once,TRBV5-1,TRBD1,TRBJ1-2,CASSSTGGRDGYTF,TGCGCCAGCAGCTCGACAGGGGGTCGGGATGGCTACACCTTC
few,TRBV11-3,NA,TRBJ1-2,CASSQSVMGNYGYTF,TGTGCCAGCAGCCAATCCGTGATGGGGAACTATGGCTACACCTTC
NA,TRBV30,NA,TRBJ2-2,CAWSRGGRGTGELFF,TGTGCCTGGAGTCGAGGAGGGCGCGGCACCGGGGAGCTGTTTTTT
NA,TRBV11-3,TRBD1,TRBJ2-5,CASSRGDRGHETQYF,TGTGCCAGCAGCCGTGGGGACAGGGGGCACGAGACCCAGTACTTC
NA,TRBV19,NA,TRBJ1-2,CASSSWTAYGYTF,TGTGCCAGTAGTTCCTGGACAGCCTATGGCTACACCTTC
medium-sized,TRBV11-3,NA,TRBJ2-5,CASSLVPGSYGGVQETQYF,TGTGCCAGCAGCTTAGTCCCAGGTTCATACGGTGGAGTCCAAGAGACCCAGTACTTC
NA,TRBV29-1,NA,TRBJ1-1,CSVSDRTSNTEAFF,TGCAGCGTTAGCGACCGTACAAGTAACACTGAAGCTTTCTTT
NA,TRBV7-2,NA,TRBJ1-1,CASSFRRGGEAFF,TGTGCCAGCAGCTTTAGGAGGGGCGGTGAAGCTTTCTTT
NA,TRBV6-8,NA,TRBJ2-6,CASASSGANVLTF,TGTGCCAGCGCCAGCTCTGGGGCCAACGTCCTGACTTTC
few,TRBV19,NA,TRBJ1-1,CASSMHNLNTEAFF,TGTGCCAGTAGTATGCACAATTTGAACACTGAAGCTTTCTTT
NA,TRBV6-8,NA,TRBJ2-5,CASSQWGDTPQETQYF,TGTGCCAGCAGCCAGTGGGGAGACACACCCCAAGAGACCCAATACTTC
NA,TRBV19,TRBD1,TRBJ1-5,CASSMAGGQPQHF,TGTGCCAGTAGTATGGCAGGGGGCCAGCCCCAGCATTTT
once,TRBV10-2,NA,TRBJ1-2,CASSESRQDYGYTF,TGCGCCAGCAGTGAGTCCAGACAGGACTATGGCTACACCTTC
NA,TRBV5-1,TRBD1,TRBJ2-3,CASSLQGQGIPEDTQYF,TGCGCCAGCAGCCTGCAGGGACAGGGGATTCCCGAGGATACGCAGTATTTT
many,TRBV6-8,TRBD1,TRBJ2-7,CAISAQGKPNEQYF,TGTGCCATCAGTGCACAGGGGAAGCCGAACGAGCAGTACTTC
few,TRBV28,NA,TRBJ2-5,CASSKRVRQETQYF,TGTGCCAGCAGTAAGAGGGTTCGGCAAGAGACCCAGTACTTC
few,TRBV11-3,TRBD2,TRBJ2-1,CASSPSGLTGTSGRYSEQFF,TGTGCCAGCAGCCCCAGCGGACTCACCGGGACTAGCGGGAGGTATAGTGAGCAGTTCTTC
few,TRBV11-3,NA,TRBJ2-7,CASSLGPGDSYEQYF,TGTGCCAGCAGCTTAGGGCCAGGGGACTCCTACGAGCAGTACTTC
NA,TRBV19,NA,TRBJ1-1,CATTRGWENTEAFF,TGTGCCACGACCCGGGGTTGGGAGAACACTGAAGCTTTCTTT
NA,TRBV5-1,TRBD1,TRBJ1-1,CASSLAGTGAVNTEAFF,TGCGCCAGCAGCTTGGCCGGGACAGGGGCTGTTAACACTGAAGCTTTCTTT
medium-sized,TRBV6-8,TRBD1,TRBJ1-1,CASSRQGTEAFF,TGTGCCAGCAGTCGACAGGGAACTGAAGCTTTCTTT
NA,TRBV11-3,NA,TRBJ1-4,CASSYWTPATNEKLFF,TGTGCCAGCAGCTACTGGACGCCAGCAACTAATGAAAAACTGTTTTTT
medium-sized,TRBV10-3,NA,TRBJ1-1,CAISEAGVPREAFF,TGTGCCATCAGTGAGGCAGGGGTCCCCAGAGAAGCTTTCTTT
NA,TRBV19,NA,TRBJ1-2,CASSEMGIGYTF,TGTGCCAGTAGCGAAATGGGGATCGGCTACACCTTC
few,TRBV6-7,NA,TRBJ1-6,CASRYRAYNSPLHF,TGTGCCAGCCGGTACAGGGCTTATAATTCACCCCTCCACTTT
NA,TRBV10-2,TRBD1,TRBJ2-7,CASSAGQGIEQYF,TGCGCCAGCAGCGCGGGACAGGGTATCGAGCAGTACTTC
NA,TRBV11-3,NA,TRBJ2-1,CASSLRDLSSYNEQFF,TGTGCCAGCAGCCTACGGGACCTGAGCTCCTACAATGAGCAGTTCTTC
few,TRBV28,NA,TRBJ1-5,CASIRGGQGTQPQHF,TGTGCCAGCATCCGGGGGGGGCAGGGCACTCAGCCCCAGCATTTT
few,TRBV6-8,NA,TRBJ2-7,CASTLIMDSAYEQYF,TGTGCCAGCACCCTGATTATGGACAGCGCCTACGAGCAGTACTTC
few,TRBV6-8,TRBD1,TRBJ2-3,CASSYDRETDTQYF,TGTGCCAGCAGTTACGACAGGGAAACAGATACGCAGTATTTT
once,TRBV19,TRBD2,TRBJ2-1,CASSTTAGGRRDNEQFF,TGTGCCAGTAGTACCACAGCGGGCGGGAGGCGAGACAATGAGCAGTTCTTC
NA,TRBV11-3,TRBD1,TRBJ2-7,CASSFTQGQRTYEQYF,TGTGCCAGCAGCTTTACCCAGGGACAGAGAACCTACGAGCAGTACTTC
NA,TRBV11-3,TRBD2,TRBJ2-7,CASSNWWGGSYEQYF,TGTGCCAGCAGCAACTGGTGGGGGGGTTCCTACGAGCAGTACTTC
NA,TRBV11-3,NA,TRBJ1-2,CASSLVPTRGGYGYTF,TGTGCCAGCAGCTTGGTGCCGACTCGGGGCGGCTATGGCTACACCTTC
few,TRBV15,TRBD1,TRBJ2-7,CATNLNRQGQEQYF,TGTGCCACCAACCTTAATCGACAGGGCCAGGAGCAGTACTTC
NA,TRBV19,NA,TRBJ1-5,CASSTHLGGQRNQPQHF,TGTGCCAGTAGTACCCACCTGGGGGGGCAGCGCAATCAGCCCCAGCATTTT
NA,TRBV10-2,TRBD1,TRBJ1-1,CASSEPTGTGVTEAFF,TGCGCCAGCAGTGAGCCCACCGGGACAGGGGTGACTGAAGCTTTCTTT
NA,TRBV10-2,NA,TRBJ2-3,CASSEAGAADTQYF,TGCGCCAGCAGTGAGGCGGGGGCGGCAGATACGCAGTATTTT
few,TRBV11-3,TRBD2,TRBJ2-1,CASSLTGLAGHGDNEQFF,TGTGCCAGCAGCCTGACGGGACTAGCGGGACACGGCGACAATGAGCAGTTCTTC
NA,TRBV15,TRBD2,TRBJ2-7,CATSRDIAGGREQYF,TGTGCCACCAGCAGAGATATAGCGGGAGGGAGGGAGCAGTACTTC
medium-sized,TRBV11-3,NA,TRBJ1-4,CASSLTTDPNEKLFF,TGTGCCAGCAGCCTAACGACAGATCCTAATGAAAAACTGTTTTTT
many,TRBV11-3,NA,TRBJ1-2,CASSPDSKLGGYTF,TGTGCCAGCAGCCCAGACTCGAAACTGGGTGGCTACACCTTC
NA,TRBV28,NA,TRBJ1-3,CASQTTAISGNTIYF,TGTGCCAGCCAAACTACAGCGATCTCTGGAAACACCATATATTTT
NA,TRBV11-3,TRBD2,TRBJ2-1,CASSPLSGSSYNEQFF,TGTGCCAGCAGCCCCCTTAGCGGGAGCTCCTACAATGAGCAGTTCTTC
few,TRBV28,NA,TRBJ1-1,CASMPATRAEAFF,TGTGCCAGCATGCCCGCCACAAGGGCTGAAGCTTTCTTT
few,TRBV14,NA,TRBJ1-6,CASRGLGSPLHF,TGTGCCAGCAGGGGACTGGGTTCACCCCTCCACTTT
NA,TRBV28,TRBD2,TRBJ2-1,CASGLAPDHNEQFF,TGTGCCAGCGGACTAGCCCCGGATCACAATGAGCAGTTCTTC
NA,TRBV5-1,TRBD2,TRBJ2-2,CASNSESGGSTGELFF,TGCGCCAGCAACTCGGAGAGCGGGGGTTCGACCGGGGAGCTGTTTTTT
NA,TRBV18,NA,TRBJ1-5,CASRMDSYSNQPQHF,TGTGCCAGCCGTATGGACAGTTATAGCAATCAGCCCCAGCATTTT
few,TRBV11-3,NA,TRBJ1-4,CASSLEQGRSEKLFF,TGTGCCAGCAGCTTAGAACAGGGACGGAGTGAAAAACTGTTTTTT
NA,TRBV5-3,TRBD1,TRBJ2-1,CARSLAGQGAHNEQFF,TGTGCCAGAAGCTTGGCGGGACAGGGGGCGCACAATGAGCAGTTCTTC